The following is a TCR beta chain sequence with its context. Authors' processing steps: Estimates of nucleated cell counts were drawn from the amplification of reference gene primers. Libraries were prepared by immunoSEQ multiplex PCR; TCRdb keeps only in-frame clonotypes and omits some of them. Clone size and the V and J calls come from that table; the DNA yielded D and trimming. The sample yields tens of thousands of clones, over 80% seen once. This record belongs to a study of blood T cell repertoires in COVID-19. For the study at large: Researchers got acute and convalescent COVID-19 samples from the United States, Italy and Spain. Sources were T cells, B-cell-depleted T cells, or PBMCs; the material itself was cDNA or gDNA.

CDR3 length: 14 amino acids. V was pared by 3 bases and J by 11 bases, with 7 bases of the junction left unmatched. Germline loops: CDR1 GTSNPN, CDR2 SVGIG (reference sequence). The specimen sequenced was peripheral blood. This receptor was identified in a woman in her seventies with acute or convalescent COVID-19. The chain carries TRBV30 and TRBJ1-6, with 10 positions matching TRBD1. CDR3 region: CAWRGDRGWAPLHF. CDR3 nucleotide sequence: TGTGCCTGGAGGGGGGACAGGGGATGGGCACCCCTCCACTTT.